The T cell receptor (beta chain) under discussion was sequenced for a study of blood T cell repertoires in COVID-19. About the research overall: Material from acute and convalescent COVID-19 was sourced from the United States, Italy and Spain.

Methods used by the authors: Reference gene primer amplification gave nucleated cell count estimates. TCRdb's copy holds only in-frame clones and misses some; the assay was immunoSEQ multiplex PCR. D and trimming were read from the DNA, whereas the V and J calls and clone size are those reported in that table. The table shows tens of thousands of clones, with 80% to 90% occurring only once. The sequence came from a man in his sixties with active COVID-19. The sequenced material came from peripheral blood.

The CDR3 coding sequence is TGTGCCAGCTCACCGCCGGGACAGGGAGGGAAAAACACTGAAGCTTTCTTT. It is translated as CASSPPGQGGKNTEAFF. This rearrangement joins TRBV18 to TRBJ1-1; 9 bases map to TRBD1. Germline values: CDR1 KGHSH, CDR2 LQKENI. Unmatched junction bases numbered 10, after V lost 3 bases and J lost 2 bases. The CDR3 totals 17 residues.